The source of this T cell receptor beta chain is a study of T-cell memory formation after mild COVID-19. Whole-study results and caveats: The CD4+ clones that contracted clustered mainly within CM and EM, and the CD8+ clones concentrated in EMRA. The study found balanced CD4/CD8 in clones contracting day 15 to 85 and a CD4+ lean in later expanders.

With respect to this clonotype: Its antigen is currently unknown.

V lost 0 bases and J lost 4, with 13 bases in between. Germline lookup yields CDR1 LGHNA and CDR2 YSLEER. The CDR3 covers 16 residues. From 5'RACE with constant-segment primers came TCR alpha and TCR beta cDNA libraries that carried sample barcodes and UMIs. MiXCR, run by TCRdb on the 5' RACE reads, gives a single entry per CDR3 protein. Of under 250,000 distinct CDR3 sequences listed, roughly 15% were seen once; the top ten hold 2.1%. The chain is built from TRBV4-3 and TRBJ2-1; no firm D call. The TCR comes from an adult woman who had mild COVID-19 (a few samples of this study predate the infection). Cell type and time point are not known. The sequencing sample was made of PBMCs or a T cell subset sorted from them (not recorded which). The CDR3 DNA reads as TGCGCCAGCAGCCAAGAGGCCGGGTTTCGGTACAATGAGCAGTTCTTC. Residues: CASSQEAGFRYNEQFF.